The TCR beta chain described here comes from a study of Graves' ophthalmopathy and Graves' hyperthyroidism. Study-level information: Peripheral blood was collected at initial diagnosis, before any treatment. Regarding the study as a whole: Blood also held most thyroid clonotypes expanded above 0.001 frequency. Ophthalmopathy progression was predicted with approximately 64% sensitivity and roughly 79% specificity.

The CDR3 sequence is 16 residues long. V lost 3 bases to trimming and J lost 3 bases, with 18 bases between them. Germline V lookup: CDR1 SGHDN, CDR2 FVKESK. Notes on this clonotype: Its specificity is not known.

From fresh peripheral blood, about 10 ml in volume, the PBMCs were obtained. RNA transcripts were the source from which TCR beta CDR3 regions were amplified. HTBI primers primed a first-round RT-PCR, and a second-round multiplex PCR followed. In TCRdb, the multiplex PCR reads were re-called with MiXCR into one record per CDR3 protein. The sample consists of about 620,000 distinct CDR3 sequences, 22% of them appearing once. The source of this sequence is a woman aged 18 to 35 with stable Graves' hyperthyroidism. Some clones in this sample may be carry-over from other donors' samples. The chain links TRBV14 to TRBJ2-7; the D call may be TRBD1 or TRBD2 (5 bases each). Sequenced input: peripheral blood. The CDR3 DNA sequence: TGTGCCAGCAGCCACTCCCCGAGGGCAGGGAGCTACGAGCAGTACTTC. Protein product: CASSHSPRAGSYEQYF.